This T cell receptor (beta chain) was obtained from a study of blood T cells in healthy people across ages. Study-wide results and limits: Researchers judged that diversity estimates from one million T cells fell short of true values. Naive CD4+ cells and diversity were both higher in long-lived donors than in aged donors.

The authors ran a second PCR of 7 to 11 cycles using a sample-barcoded 5' primer and a J-beta primer mix. TCRdb fed the 5' RACE reads into MiXCR, producing one record per CDR3 protein. The table records about 510,000 distinct CDR3 sequences, 27% of them present only once. The CDR3 contains 13 residues. As to this clonotype: Its antigen is currently unknown.

The sample was also reused in another study, on T cells of mothers and their children. That study reports: The study sampled three healthy Caucasian mothers and their six children. Mothers yielded over 8 million CDR3 reads, children several million each.

This TCR was sampled from a boy aged 2 to 10 in good health. V gene TRBV21-1 combines with J gene TRBJ1-1; the D call of TRBD1 is as the table states it, not checked on the DNA. TRBV21-1 is a pseudogene. Source material: blood. In DNA form, the CDR3 reads TGTGCCAGCAGCATCGAACAGGGTCCTGAAGCTTTCTTT. Its protein product is CASSIEQGPEAFF.